The clone carrying this T cell receptor (beta chain) was detected only a few times. Its specificity is unknown. Trimming pared 6 bases from V and 0 bases from J, leaving 12 bases between. The length of the CDR3 is 15 residues. The second PCR ran roughly 6 to 12 cycles with a sample-barcoded 5' primer and J-beta primers. TCRdb reprocessed the 5' RACE reads with MiXCR, giving one entry per CDR3 protein. The data contain just under 750,000 distinct CDR3 sequences, 22% of them singletons. These data belong to a study of blood T cells in healthy people across ages. General study points: Older age coincided with a roughly linear decline in TCR beta diversity per million T cells.

What was sequenced was blood. This receptor was obtained from a man aged 70-80 years in good health. The chain couples TRBV12-3 or TRBV12-4 to TRBJ1-3; D is unresolved. CDR3 nucleotides: TGTGCCAGCAGCCCAACGGGATACTCTGGAAACACCATATATTTT. Its protein is CASSPTGYSGNTIYF.